The 9 T cell receptor beta chains below were found in one sample sequenced in a study of OX40 agonist ivuxolimab in advanced cancers. Method: immunoSEQ multiplex PCR; TCRdb's copy keeps in-frame clones and lacks some. The repertoire holds tens of thousands of clones, with around nine tenths as singletons. Specimen: CD4+ or CD8+ T cells sorted from blood, collected in a trial of the OX40 agonist ivuxolimab. These receptors originate from an adult with an advanced solid tumor such as melanoma, head and neck, liver or kidney cancer.

This chain connects TRBV6-6 to TRBJ2-1; a weak D match, TRBD2 (6 bases). The CDR3 loop spans 16 amino acids. Trimming removed 5 bases at V and 9 bases at J, with 23 bases between. The germline gives CDR1 MNHNY, CDR2 SVGAGI (reference sequence). CDR3 nucleotides: TGTGCCAGCAGTACCCACGTTGAGGGAGGCCGCGGTGAGCAGTTCTTC. Protein product: CASSTHVEGGRGEQFF.

V usage is TRBV2 and J usage is TRBJ2-3; tentatively, D is TRBD2 (5 bases). The CDR3 covers 14 residues. Germline CDR1 is SNHLY and CDR2 is FYNNEI. V lost 0 bases and J lost 14, with 18 bases in between. CDR3 amino acids: CASSEAPDLTVRYF. CDR3 DNA: TGTGCCAGCAGTGAAGCCCCGGACTTAACGGTTAGGTATTTT.

The CDR3 bases are TGTGCCAGCACCCGTCAGGGAGATACGCAGTATTTT. This codes for CASTRQGDTQYF. The chain has TRBV6-6 and TRBJ2-3, with TRBD1 as a possible D gene (5 bases). The CDR3 sequence is 12 residues long. V gave up 7 bases and J gave up 5 bases, with 10 bases separating them. Germline assignment: CDR1 MNHNY and CDR2 SVGAGI (reference sequence).

This clone was seen just once. The CDR3 spells CASSLFGQGTNEQFF. The CDR3 DNA is TGTGCCAGCAGCTTATTCGGGCAGGGGACGAATGAGCAGTTCTTC. V usage is TRBV11-3 and J usage is TRBJ2-1; D possibly corresponds to TRBD1 (6 bases). The germline gives CDR1 SGHNT, CDR2 YENEEA. Trimming left V 2 bases short and J 7 bases short, with 15 bases between. This CDR3 contains 15 residues.

J is TRBJ2-5 and V is TRBV6-1; 12 positions match TRBD1. Germline V gene sequence: CDR1 MNHNS, CDR2 SASEGT. Trimming took 4 bases from V and 5 from J; bases not matched to a gene: 2. The CDR3 spans 14 residues. The CDR3 region is CASSAGQGAETQYF. CDR3 DNA sequence: TGTGCCAGCAGTGCGGGACAGGGGGCGGAGACCCAGTACTTC.

This clone is a singleton in its sample. V gene TRBV14 combines with J gene TRBJ2-5; 8 bases fit TRBD2. Germline CDR1 SGHDN, CDR2 FVKESK. The CDR3 sequence is 14 residues long. J gave up 4 bases and V 5 bases, and 6 bases lay outside the gene matches. The CDR3 reads CASSFGLARETQYF. CDR3 coding DNA: TGTGCCAGCAGCTTCGGACTAGCAAGAGAGACCCAGTACTTC.

The chain is built from TRBV4-1 and TRBJ2-1, with 8 positions matching TRBD2. There are 16 residues in the CDR3. CDR1 and CDR2 (germline): MGHRA, YSYEKL. V was pared by 4 bases and J by 8 bases, with 13 bases of the junction left unmatched. The CDR3 bases are TGCGCCAGCAGCCGGCCAATAGGACTAGCATCCGATGAGCAGTTCTTC. The encoded protein is CASSRPIGLASDEQFF.

The chain links TRBV5-1 to TRBJ2-7, with no clear D. V was clipped by 2 bases and J by 2 bases, with 8 bases between them. CDR1 and CDR2 from the germline V gene are SGHRS and YFSETQ. This CDR3 is 13 amino acids long. As DNA, the CDR3 is TGCGCCAGCAGCTTAGGCAGAGCCTACGAGCAGTACTTC. Translated: CASSLGRAYEQYF.

The chain uses TRBV5-1 and TRBJ2-5, with a possible D match to TRBD2 (5 bases). The CDR3 is made up of 13 amino acids. Germline-derived CDR1 and CDR2 are SGHRS and YFSETQ. The V gene lost 5 bases and the J gene lost 5 bases, with 13 bases spanning the gap. DNA for the CDR3: TGCGCCAGCAGTAGGGAGTGGTTGGAGACCCAGTACTTC. Encoded protein: CASSREWLETQYF.